This T cell receptor (beta chain) was sequenced during a study of blood T cell repertoires in COVID-19 (dated by TCRdb to the early 2020s). A note on the overall study: Collaborator samples came from the United States, Italy and Spain and covered acute and convalescent phases of COVID-19. The prospective study material was composed of cDNA or gDNA derived from T cells, B-cell-depleted T cells, or PBMCs. Samples came from the ongoing ImmuneRACE study (first 160 participants) plus 1,254 subjects from 6 global collaborators. Where HLA class I and class II types were available, the types were taken from metadata supplied by the sample provider, not from assay-based typing. Deeply sampled blood TCRbeta repertoires from subjects exposed to, actively infected with, or recovered from COVID-19 were included in the dataset. Nearly every sample came with metadata listing a de-identified subject ID, COVID-19 status, age in years and sex. The repertoires were made available in a free public database intended to serve as a resource for research on the immune response to SARS-CoV-2.

V is shortened by 3 bases, J by 1 base, and the region joining them spans 22 bases. Inclusive of the bounding cysteine and phenylalanine, the CDR3 is 18 residues long. Just CDR3 DNA is preserved here, 54 bases in frame from base 1. The CDR1 and CDR2 encoded by the germline V gene (reference sequence) are SGHNT and YYREEE. TCRbeta CDR3 regions were amplified from genomic DNA by means of the immunoSEQ Assay, a bias-controlled multiplex PCR. Processing in the source paper ran as follows. The number of nucleated cells in each sample was estimated by amplification of reference gene primers within the assay. To quantify the absolute abundance of each unique TCRbeta CDR3 rearrangement, sequence reads were collapsed and filtered. For each sample, productive Simpson clonality was calculated as the square root of Simpson's diversity index across productive rearrangements. The source is immuneACCESS, and TCRdb retained only in-frame sequences with V and J called. Part of the clones is not carried over; for the studies checked, unresolved V genes explain less than half of this, and the remainder is unexplained. V and J calls and clone size are as listed in that table; D and trimming were resolved from the DNA. This sample comprises roughly 180,000 clones, approximately 86% of them detected only once. The ten largest clones capture over 9.5% of the sample.

What the study reported, not specific to this receptor: The quantity of clinical and demographic metadata differed by source and by participant and was supplied without curation.

The collaborating institutions used their own protocols to collect whole blood in K2EDTA tubes. For TCRbeta analysis, collaborators shipped samples as frozen whole blood, isolated PBMCs, or DNA extracted from either of those sample types. Comment on this clone: Its recognized antigen is unknown. The input lacks base qualities; no much larger clone sits a single base away.

Material for sequencing was peripheral blood. The TCR comes from an elderly woman with active or convalescent COVID-19. The V gene is TRBV5-4 and the J gene is TRBJ1-2; the D gene is perhaps TRBD1, from 5 matching bases. The CDR3: CASSWGWSGVVGNYGYTF. The bases read TGTGCCAGCAGCTGGGGCTGGTCAGGTGTGGTCGGTAACTATGGCTACACCTTC.